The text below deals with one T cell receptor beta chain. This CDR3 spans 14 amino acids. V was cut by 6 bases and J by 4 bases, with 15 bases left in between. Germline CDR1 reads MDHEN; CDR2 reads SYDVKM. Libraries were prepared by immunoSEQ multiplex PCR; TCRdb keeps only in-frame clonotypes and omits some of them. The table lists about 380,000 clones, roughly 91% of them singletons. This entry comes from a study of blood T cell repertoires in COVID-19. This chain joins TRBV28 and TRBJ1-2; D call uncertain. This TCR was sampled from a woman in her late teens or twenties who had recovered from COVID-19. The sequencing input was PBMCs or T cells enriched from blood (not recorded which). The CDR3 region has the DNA TGTGCCAGCAGCCCGGGAAGGAAAGTCTATGGCTACACCTTC. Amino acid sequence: CASSPGRKVYGYTF.